This TCR beta chain was sequenced for a study of identifying expanded T cells in peripheral blood. This CDR3 is built from 12 residues. The ends were cut back, 0 bases at V and 14 bases at J, with 11 bases in the middle. Germline V gene data show CDR1 as ENHRY and CDR2 as SYGVKD. During the collection period, no donor immune events like infections were recorded. Study outcomes and limitations: Roughly two-week clone count variance significantly increased as total template count grew. About 1.2 clones differed between technical replicates, versus about 16 and 19 over time.

This clone was detected a few times. Antigen: not known. Using immunoSEQ multiplex PCR, the repertoire was profiled, and TCRdb retains in-frame clones only, with some absent. The sample includes around 100,000 clones, over 75% of them seen just once. Sequenced: blood. The clonotype comes from a person aged 18-69 years in good health. The chain is built from TRBV10-3 and TRBJ2-1; D uncertain. CDR3 region: CAISESIATKFF. In DNA form, the CDR3 reads TGTGCCATCAGTGAGTCGATCGCTACTAAGTTCTTC.